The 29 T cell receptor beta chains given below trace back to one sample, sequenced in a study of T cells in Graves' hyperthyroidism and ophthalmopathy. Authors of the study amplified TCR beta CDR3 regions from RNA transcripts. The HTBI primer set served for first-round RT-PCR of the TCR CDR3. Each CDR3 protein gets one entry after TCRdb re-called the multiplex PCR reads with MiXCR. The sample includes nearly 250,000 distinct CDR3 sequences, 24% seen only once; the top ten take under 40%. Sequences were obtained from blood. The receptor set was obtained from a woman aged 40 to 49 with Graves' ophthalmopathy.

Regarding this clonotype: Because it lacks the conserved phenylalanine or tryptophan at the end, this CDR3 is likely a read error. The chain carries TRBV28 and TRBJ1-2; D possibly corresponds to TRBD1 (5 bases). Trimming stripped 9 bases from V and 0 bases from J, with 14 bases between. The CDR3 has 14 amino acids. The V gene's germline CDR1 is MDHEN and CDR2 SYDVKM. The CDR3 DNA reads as TGTGCCAGTGCCGGGACCTATCCTAACTATGGCTACACCCTC. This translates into CASAGTYPNYGYTL.

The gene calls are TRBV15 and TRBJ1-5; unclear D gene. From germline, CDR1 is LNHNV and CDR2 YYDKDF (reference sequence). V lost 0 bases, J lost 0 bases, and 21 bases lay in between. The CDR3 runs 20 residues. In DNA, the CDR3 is TGTGCCACCAGCAGAGATGGAGGTTTTGGCGCGGGTTATAGCAATCAGCCCCAGCATTTT. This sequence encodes CATSRDGGFGAGYSNQPQHF.

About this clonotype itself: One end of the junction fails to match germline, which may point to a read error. CDR3 nucleotide sequence: TGTGCCAGCAGCCTCGACTGGCGGGGGGAGCCGTTTTTT. Translating it yields CASSLDWRGEPFF. The chain employs TRBV11-2 and TRBJ2-2; TRBD2 matches at 8 bases. This CDR3 is 13 amino acids long. CDR1 and CDR2 from the germline V gene are SGHAT and FQNNGV.

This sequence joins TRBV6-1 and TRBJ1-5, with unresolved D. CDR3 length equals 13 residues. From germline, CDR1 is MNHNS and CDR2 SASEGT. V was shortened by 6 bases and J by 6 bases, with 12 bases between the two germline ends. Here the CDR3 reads CASRSTILQPQHF. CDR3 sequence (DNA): TGTGCCAGCAGATCGACAATTCTTCAGCCCCAGCATTTT.

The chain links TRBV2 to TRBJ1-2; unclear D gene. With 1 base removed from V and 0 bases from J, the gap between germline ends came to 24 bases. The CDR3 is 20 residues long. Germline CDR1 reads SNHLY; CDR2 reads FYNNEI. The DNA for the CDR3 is TGTGCCAGCAGTGAAGTTTTAGTAAGGTTTCGTACTGGGACTAACTATGGCTACACCTTC. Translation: CASSEVLVRFRTGTNYGYTF.

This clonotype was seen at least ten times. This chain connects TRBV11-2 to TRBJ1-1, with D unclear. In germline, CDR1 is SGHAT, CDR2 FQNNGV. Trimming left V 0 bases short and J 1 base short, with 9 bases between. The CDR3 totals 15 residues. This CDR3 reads CASSLEFSGNTEAFF. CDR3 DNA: TGTGCCAGCAGCTTAGAGTTCAGCGGGAACACTGAAGCTTTCTTT.

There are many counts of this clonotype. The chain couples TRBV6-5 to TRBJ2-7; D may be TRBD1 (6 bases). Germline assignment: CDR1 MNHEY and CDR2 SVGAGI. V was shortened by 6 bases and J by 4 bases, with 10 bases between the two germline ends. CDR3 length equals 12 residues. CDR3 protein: CASRLTGYEQYF. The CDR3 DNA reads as TGTGCCAGCAGGCTGACAGGATACGAGCAGTACTTC.

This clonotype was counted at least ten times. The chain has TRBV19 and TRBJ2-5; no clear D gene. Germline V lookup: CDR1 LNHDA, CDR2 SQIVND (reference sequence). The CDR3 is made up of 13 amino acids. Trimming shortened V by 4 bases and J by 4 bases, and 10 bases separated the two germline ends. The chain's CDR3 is CASSTAFLETQYF. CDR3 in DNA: TGTGCCAGTAGTACCGCCTTCCTAGAGACCCAGTACTTC. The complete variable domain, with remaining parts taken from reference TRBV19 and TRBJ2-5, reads DGGITQSPKYLFRKEGQNVTLSCEQNLNHDAMYWYRQDPGQGLRLIYYSQIVNDFQKGDIAEGYSVSREKKESFPLTVTSAQKNPTAFYLCASSTAFLETQYFGPGTRLLVL.

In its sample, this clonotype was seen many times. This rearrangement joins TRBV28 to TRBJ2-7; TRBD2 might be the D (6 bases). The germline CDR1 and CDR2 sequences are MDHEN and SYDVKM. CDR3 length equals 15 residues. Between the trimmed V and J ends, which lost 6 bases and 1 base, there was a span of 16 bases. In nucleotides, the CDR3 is TGTGCCAGCAGCCCATCGGGGGTCTTTTCCTACGAGCAGTACTTC. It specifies CASSPSGVFSYEQYF.

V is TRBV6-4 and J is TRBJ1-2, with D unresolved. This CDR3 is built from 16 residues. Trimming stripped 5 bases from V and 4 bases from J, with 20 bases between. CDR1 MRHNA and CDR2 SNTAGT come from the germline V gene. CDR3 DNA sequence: TGTGCCAGCAGTTCCGCTAAAGCTGACAACATCTATGGCTACACCTTC. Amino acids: CASSSAKADNIYGYTF.

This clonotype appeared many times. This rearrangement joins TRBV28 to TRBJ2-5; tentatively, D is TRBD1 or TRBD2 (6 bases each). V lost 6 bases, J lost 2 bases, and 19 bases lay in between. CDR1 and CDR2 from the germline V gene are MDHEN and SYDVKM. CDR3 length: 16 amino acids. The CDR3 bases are TGTGCCAGCAGGGCAGCAGGCGGGACAACACAAGAGACCCAGTACTTC. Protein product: CASRAAGGTTQETQYF.

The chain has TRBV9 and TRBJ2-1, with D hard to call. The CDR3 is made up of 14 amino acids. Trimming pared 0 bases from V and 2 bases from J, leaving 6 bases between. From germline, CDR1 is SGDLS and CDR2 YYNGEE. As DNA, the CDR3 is TGTGCCAGCAGCGTAGAAGGCACCTACAATGAGCAGTTCTTC. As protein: CASSVEGTYNEQFF.

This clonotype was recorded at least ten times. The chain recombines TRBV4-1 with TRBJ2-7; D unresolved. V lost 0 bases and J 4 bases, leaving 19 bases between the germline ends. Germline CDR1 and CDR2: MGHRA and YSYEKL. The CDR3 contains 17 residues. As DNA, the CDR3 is TGCGCCAGCAGCCAAGATCTTTTCGGGCTGGGTCGGTACGAGCAGTACTTC. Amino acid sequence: CASSQDLFGLGRYEQYF.

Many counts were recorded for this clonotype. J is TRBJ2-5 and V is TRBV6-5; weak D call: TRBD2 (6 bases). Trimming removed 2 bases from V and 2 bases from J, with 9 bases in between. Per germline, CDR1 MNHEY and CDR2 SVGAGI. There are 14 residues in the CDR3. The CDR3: CASSYRGIQETQYF. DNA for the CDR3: TGTGCCAGCAGTTACCGGGGGATTCAAGAGACCCAGTACTTC.

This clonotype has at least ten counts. CDR3 sequence: CASSRDSSQETQYF. Written as DNA, the CDR3 is TGCGCCAGCAGCCGGGACAGCTCCCAAGAGACCCAGTACTTC. The chain is built from TRBV5-1 and TRBJ2-5; TRBD1 aligns across 7 bases. Germline V gene data show CDR1 as SGHRS and CDR2 as YFSETQ. CDR3 length equals 14 residues. Unmatched junction bases numbered 4, after V lost 4 bases and J lost 1 base.

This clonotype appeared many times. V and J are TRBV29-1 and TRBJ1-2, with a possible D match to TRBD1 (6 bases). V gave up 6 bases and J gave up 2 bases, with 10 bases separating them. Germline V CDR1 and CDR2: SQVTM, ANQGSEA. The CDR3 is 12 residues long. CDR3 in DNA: TGCAGCGTCGAAACAGGGAACTATGGCTACACCTTC. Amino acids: CSVETGNYGYTF.

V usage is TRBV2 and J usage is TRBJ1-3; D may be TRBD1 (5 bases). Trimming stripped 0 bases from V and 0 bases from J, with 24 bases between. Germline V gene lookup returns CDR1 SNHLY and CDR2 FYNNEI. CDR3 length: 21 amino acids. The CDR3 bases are TGTGCCAGCAGTGAAGCGGTGTTCGCCCCCGGGACGTCGAGCTCTGGAAACACCATATATTTT. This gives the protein CASSEAVFAPGTSSSGNTIYF.

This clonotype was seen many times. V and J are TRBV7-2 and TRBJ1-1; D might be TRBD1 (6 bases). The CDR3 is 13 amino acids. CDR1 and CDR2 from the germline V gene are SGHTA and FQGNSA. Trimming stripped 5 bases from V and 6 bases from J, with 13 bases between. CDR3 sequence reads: CASSRTGFAEAFF. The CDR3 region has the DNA TGTGCCAGCAGCCGTACAGGGTTCGCTGAAGCTTTCTTT.

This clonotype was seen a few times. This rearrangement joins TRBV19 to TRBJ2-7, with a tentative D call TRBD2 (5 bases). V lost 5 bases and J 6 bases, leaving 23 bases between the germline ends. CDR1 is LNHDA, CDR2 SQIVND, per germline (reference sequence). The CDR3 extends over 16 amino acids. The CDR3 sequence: CASSPHPRGSMGEQYF. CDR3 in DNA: TGTGCCAGTAGTCCCCACCCCCGAGGGAGTATGGGCGAGCAGTACTTC.

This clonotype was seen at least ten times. The CDR3 DNA follows: TGTGCCAGCAGTTGGGAGACCCAGTACTTC. This codes for CASSWETQYF. V usage is TRBV27 and J usage is TRBJ2-5, with D uncertain. The CDR3 has 10 residues. Germline V gene lookup returns CDR1 MNHEY and CDR2 SMNVEV (reference sequence). Trimming removed 4 bases from V and 5 bases from J, with 2 bases in between.

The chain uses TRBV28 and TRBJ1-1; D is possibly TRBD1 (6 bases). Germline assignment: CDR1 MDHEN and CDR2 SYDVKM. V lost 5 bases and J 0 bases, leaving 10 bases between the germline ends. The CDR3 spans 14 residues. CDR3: CASSAQGMNTEAFF. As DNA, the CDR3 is TGTGCCAGCAGTGCACAGGGAATGAACACTGAAGCTTTCTTT.

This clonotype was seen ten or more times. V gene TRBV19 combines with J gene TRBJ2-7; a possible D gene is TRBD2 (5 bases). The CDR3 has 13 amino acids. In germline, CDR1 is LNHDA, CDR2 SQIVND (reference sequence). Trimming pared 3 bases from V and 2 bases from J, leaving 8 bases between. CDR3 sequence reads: CASSMSGTYEQYF. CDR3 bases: TGTGCCAGTAGTATGTCCGGGACCTACGAGCAGTACTTC.

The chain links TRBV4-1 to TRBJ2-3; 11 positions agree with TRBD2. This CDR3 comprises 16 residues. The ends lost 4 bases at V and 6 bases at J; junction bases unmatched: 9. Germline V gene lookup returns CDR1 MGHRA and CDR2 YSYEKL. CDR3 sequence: CASSLLRASGRDTQYF. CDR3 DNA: TGCGCCAGCAGCCTCCTCCGGGCTAGCGGGAGGGATACGCAGTATTTT.

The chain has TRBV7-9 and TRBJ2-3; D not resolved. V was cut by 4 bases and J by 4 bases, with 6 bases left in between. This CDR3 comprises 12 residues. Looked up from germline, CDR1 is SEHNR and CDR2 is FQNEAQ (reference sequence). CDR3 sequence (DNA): TGTGCCAGCAGCTGGGATTCAGATACGCAGTATTTT. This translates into CASSWDSDTQYF.

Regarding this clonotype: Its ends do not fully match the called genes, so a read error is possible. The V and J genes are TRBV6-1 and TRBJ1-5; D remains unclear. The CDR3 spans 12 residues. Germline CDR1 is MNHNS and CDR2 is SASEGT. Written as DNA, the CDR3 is TGTGCCAGCAGTGAAGCACCAGCGGCCCAACATTTT. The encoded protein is CASSEAPAAQHF.

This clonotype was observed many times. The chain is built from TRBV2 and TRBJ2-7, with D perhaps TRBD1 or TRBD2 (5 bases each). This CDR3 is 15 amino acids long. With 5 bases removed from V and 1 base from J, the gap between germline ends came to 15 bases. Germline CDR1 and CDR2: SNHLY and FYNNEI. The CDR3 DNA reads TGTGCCAGCAGTTCCAGGGAGTGGGGATCCTACGAGCAGTACTTC. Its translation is CASSSREWGSYEQYF.

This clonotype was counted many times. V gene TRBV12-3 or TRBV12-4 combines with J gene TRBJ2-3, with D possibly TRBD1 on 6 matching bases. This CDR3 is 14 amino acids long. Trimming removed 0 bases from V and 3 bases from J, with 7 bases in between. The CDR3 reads CASSLARGTDTQYF. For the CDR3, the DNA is TGTGCCAGCAGTTTAGCCAGGGGAACAGATACGCAGTATTTT.

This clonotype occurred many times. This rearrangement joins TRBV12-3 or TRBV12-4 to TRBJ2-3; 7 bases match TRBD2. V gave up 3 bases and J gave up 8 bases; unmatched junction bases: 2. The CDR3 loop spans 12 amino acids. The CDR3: CASSFPGGTQYF. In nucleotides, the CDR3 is TGTGCCAGCAGTTTTCCGGGGGGTACGCAGTATTTT.

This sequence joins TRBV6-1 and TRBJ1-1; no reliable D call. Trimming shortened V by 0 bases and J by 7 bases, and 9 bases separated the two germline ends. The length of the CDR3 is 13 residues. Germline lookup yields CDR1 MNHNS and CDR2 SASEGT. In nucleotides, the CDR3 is TGTGCCAGCAGTGAAGCCGCCGGGGATGAAGCTTTCTTT. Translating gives CASSEAAGDEAFF.